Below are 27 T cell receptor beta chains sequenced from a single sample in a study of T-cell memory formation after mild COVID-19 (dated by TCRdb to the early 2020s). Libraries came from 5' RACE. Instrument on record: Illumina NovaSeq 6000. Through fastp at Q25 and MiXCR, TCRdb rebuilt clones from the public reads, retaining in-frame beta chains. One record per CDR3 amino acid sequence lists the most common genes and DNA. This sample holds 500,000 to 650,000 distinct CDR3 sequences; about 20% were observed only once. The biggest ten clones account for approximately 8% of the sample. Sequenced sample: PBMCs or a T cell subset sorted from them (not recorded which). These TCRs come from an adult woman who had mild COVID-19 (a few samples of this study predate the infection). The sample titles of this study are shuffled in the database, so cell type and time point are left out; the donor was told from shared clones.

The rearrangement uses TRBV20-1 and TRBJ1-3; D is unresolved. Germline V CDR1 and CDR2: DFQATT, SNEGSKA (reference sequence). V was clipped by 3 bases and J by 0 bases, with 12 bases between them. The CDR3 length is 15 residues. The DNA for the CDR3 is TGCAGTGCTAGGAGCAACCGAGTCTCTGGAAACACCATATATTTT. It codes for CSARSNRVSGNTIYF.

The CDR3 coding sequence is TGCAGTGCTCCGGTTAGGGGGGTACAAGAGACCCAGTACTTC. Its protein product is CSAPVRGVQETQYF. V usage is TRBV20-1 and J usage is TRBJ2-5; D is tentatively TRBD1 or TRBD2 (6 bases each). CDR1 is DFQATT, CDR2 SNEGSKA, per germline (reference sequence). Trimming left V 5 bases short and J 2 bases short, with 15 bases between. The CDR3 consists of 14 residues.

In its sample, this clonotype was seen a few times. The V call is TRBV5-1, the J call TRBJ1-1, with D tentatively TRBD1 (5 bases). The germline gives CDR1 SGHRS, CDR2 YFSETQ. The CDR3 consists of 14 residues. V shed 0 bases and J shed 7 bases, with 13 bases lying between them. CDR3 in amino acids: CASSLEGAGDEAFF. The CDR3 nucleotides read TGCGCCAGCAGCTTGGAGGGCGCGGGGGATGAAGCTTTCTTT.

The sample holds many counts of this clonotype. CDR3 sequence: CASSRQGANTGELFF. CDR3 bases: TGTGCCAGCAGCAGACAGGGGGCCAACACCGGGGAGCTGTTTTTT. V and J are TRBV12-3 or TRBV12-4 and TRBJ2-2; 10 positions match TRBD1. Germline trimming cut 6 bases from V and 2 bases from J; bases unmatched to any gene: 3. The CDR3 covers 15 residues.

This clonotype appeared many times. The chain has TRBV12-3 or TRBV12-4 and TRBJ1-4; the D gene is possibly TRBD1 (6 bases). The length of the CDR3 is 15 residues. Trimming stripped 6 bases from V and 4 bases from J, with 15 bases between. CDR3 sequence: CASSPSGGGNEKLFF. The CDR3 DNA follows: TGTGCCAGCAGCCCCTCAGGAGGGGGTAATGAAAAACTGTTTTTT.

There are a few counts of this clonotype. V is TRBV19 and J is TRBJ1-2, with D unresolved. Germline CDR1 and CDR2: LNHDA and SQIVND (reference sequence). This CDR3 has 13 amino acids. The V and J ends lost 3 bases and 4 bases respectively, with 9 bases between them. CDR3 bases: TGTGCCAGTAGTATTGGGCCGAGCTATGGCTACACCTTC. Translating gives CASSIGPSYGYTF.

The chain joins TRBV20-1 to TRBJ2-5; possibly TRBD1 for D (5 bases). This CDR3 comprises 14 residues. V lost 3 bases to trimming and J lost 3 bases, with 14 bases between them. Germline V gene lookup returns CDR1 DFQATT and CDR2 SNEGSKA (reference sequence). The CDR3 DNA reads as TGCAGTGCTAGCCTGGGTTCAGGGAAAGAGACCCAGTACTTC. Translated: CSASLGSGKETQYF.

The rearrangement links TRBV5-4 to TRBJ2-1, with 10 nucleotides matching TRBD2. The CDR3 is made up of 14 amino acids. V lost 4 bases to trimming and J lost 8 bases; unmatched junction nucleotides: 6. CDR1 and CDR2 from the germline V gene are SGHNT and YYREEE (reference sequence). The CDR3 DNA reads TGTGCCAGCAGCCCCAGCGGGAGGGCCGATGAGCAGTTCTTC. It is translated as CASSPSGRADEQFF.

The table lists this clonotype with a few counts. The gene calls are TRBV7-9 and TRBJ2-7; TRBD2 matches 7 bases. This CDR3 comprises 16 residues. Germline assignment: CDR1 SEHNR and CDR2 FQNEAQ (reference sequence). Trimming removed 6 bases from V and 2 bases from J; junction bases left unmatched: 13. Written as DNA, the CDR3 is TGTGCCAGCAGACCCCCTAGCGGAGAGGGGACCTACGAGCAGTACTTC. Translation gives CASRPPSGEGTYEQYF.

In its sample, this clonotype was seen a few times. CDR3 loop: CASSQEVDYEQYF. DNA for the CDR3: TGCGCCAGCAGCCAAGAAGTAGACTACGAGCAGTACTTC. This rearrangement joins TRBV4-1 to TRBJ2-7; D unresolved. Germline CDR1 MGHRA, CDR2 YSYEKL. The CDR3 is 13 residues long. V lost 0 bases and J lost 3, with 6 bases in between.

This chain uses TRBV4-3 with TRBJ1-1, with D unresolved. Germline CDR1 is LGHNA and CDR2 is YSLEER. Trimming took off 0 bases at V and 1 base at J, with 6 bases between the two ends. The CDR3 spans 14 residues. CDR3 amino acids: CASSQDWGNTEAFF. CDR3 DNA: TGCGCCAGCAGCCAAGACTGGGGGAACACTGAAGCTTTCTTT.

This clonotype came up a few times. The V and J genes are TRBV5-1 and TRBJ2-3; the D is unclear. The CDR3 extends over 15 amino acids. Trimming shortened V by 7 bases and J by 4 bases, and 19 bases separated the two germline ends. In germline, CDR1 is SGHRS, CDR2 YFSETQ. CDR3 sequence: CASGLGPQSPDTQYF. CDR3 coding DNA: TGCGCCAGCGGATTAGGACCGCAGAGCCCAGATACGCAGTATTTT. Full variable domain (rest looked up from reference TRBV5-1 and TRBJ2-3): KAGVTQTPRYLIKTRGQQVTLSCSPISGHRSVSWYQQTPGQGLQFLFEYFSETQRNKGNFPGRFSGRQFSNSRSEMNVSTLELGDSALYLCASGLGPQSPDTQYFGPGTRLTVL.

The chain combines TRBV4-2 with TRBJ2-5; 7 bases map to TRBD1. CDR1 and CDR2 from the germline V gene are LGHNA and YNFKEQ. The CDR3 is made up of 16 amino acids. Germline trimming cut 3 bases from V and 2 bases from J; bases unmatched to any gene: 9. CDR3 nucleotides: TGTGCCAGCAGCCAGGACCCGGGACAGTTTCAAGAGACCCAGTACTTC. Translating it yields CASSQDPGQFQETQYF.

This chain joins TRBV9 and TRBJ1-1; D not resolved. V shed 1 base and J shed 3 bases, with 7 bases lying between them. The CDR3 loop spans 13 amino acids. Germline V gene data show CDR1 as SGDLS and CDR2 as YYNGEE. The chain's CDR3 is CASSVRRDTEAFF. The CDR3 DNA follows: TGTGCCAGCAGCGTAAGGAGGGACACTGAAGCTTTCTTT.

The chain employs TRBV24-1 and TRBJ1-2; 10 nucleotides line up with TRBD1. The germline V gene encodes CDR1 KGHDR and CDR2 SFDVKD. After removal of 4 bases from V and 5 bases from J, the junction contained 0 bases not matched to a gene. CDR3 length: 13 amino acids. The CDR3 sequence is CATSEGQGYGYTF. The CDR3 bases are TGTGCCACCAGTGAGGGACAGGGGTATGGCTACACCTTC.

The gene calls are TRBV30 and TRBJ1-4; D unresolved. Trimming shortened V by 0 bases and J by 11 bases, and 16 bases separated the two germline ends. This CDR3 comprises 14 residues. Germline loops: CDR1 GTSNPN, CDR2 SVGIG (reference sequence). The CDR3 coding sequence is TGTGCCTGGAGTGTACTGGGCCATATGAAGAAACTGTTTTTT. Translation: CAWSVLGHMKKLFF.

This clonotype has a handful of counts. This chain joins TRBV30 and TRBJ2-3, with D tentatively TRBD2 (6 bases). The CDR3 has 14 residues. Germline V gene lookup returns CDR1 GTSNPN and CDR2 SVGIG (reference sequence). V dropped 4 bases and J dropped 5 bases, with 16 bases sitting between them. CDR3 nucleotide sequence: TGTGCCTGGAAGACGGGAGTGTGGCTAGATACGCAGTATTTT. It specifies CAWKTGVWLDTQYF.

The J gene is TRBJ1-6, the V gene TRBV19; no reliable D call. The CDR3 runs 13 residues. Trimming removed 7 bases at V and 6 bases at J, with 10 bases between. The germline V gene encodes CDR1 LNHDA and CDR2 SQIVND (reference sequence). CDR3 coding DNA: TGTGCCAGTAACGGGGAAGTTAATTCACCCCTCCACTTT. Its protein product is CASNGEVNSPLHF.

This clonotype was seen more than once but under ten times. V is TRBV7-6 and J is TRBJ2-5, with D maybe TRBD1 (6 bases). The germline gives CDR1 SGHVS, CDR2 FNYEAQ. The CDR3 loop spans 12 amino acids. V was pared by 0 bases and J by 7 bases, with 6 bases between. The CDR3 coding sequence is TGTGCCAGCAGCTTAGCGGGGGCGACCCAGTACTTC. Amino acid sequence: CASSLAGATQYF.

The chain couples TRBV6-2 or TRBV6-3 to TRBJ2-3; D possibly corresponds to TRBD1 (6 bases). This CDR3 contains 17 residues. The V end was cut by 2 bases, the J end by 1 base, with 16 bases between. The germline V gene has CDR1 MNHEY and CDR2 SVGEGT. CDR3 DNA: TGTGCCAGCAGTTACATTGGGGGCGATTTGGGCACAGATACGCAGTATTTT. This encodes CASSYIGGDLGTDTQYF.

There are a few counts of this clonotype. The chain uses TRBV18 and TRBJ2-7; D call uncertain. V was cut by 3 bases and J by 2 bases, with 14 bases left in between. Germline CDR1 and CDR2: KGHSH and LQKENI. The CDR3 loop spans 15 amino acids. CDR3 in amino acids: CASSPAARPTYEQYF. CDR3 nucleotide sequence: TGTGCCAGCTCACCGGCAGCCCGTCCTACCTACGAGCAGTACTTC.

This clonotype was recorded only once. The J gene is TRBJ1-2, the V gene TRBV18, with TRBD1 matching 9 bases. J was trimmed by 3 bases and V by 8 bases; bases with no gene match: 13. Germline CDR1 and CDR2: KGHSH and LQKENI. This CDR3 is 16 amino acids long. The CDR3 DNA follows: TGTGCCAGCAAACGATTCCGGGACAGGGCGGACTATGGCTACACCTTC. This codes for CASKRFRDRADYGYTF.

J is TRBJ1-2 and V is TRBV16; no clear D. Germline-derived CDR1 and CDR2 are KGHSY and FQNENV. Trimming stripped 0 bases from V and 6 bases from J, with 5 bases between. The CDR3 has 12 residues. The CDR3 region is CASSQSGNGYTF. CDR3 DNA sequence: TGTGCCAGCAGCCAATCGGGGAATGGCTACACCTTC.

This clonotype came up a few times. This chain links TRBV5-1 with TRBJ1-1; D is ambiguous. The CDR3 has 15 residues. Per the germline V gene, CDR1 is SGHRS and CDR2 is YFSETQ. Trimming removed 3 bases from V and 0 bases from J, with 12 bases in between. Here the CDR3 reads CASSSGRGLNTEAFF. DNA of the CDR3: TGCGCCAGCAGCTCAGGACGGGGTTTGAACACTGAAGCTTTCTTT.

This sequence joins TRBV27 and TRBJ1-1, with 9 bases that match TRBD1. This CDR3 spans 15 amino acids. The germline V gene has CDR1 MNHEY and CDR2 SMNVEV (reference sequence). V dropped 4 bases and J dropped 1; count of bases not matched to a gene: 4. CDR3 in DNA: TGTGCCAGCAGTTCGGGACAGGGAGGGAACACTGAAGCTTTCTTT. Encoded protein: CASSSGQGGNTEAFF.

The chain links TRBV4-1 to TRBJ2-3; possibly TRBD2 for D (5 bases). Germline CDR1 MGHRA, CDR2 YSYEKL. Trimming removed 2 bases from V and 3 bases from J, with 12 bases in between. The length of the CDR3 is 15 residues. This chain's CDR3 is CASSQRSRGTDTQYF. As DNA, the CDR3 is TGCGCCAGCAGCCAAAGATCCCGGGGTACAGATACGCAGTATTTT.

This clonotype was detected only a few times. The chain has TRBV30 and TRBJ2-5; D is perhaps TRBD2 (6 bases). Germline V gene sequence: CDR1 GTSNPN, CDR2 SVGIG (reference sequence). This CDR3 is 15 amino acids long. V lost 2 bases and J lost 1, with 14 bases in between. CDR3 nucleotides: TGTGCCTGGAGTTCTGATAGCGGACCCCAAGAGACCCAGTACTTC. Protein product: CAWSSDSGPQETQYF.